This T cell receptor beta chain was documented in a study of T-cell memory formation after mild COVID-19 (dated by TCRdb to about 2021). Broadly, across the study: TCR sequence clusters from the two donors were largely donor specific. T-cell clones expanding and contracting after mild COVID-19 in a couple of donors were tracked by longitudinal TCRalpha and TCRbeta repertoire sequencing. Two young, previously healthy adult volunteers, one female and one male, were included in the cohort. Paper-wide results and their limitations: The detection of some responding clones in pre-infection memory suggests that pre-existing cross-reactive memory T cells joined the SARS-CoV-2 response. Contracting CD4+ clones were located mainly in the CM and EM memory subsets, whereas CD8+ clones were found to be enriched in EMRA. Clones contracting from day 15 to 85 had balanced CD4/CD8 phenotypes, while a second wave expanding from day 15 to 37 was biased towards CD4+. Whether the second-wave clones peaking on day 37 were SARS-CoV-2 specific was not confirmed. The study included only a couple of mild cases, and larger cohorts that include severe cases with pre-infection samples were judged to be necessary.

In regard to this clonotype: Its cognate antigen has yet to be identified. No base quality information exists; no much larger clone differs at one position.

Ficoll-Paque density gradient centrifugation was the method used to isolate PBMCs. Instrument on record: Illumina NovaSeq 6000. Using 5'RACE with constant-segment primers, TCRalpha and TCRbeta cDNA libraries were constructed, with sample barcodes and unique molecular identifiers added in the process. RNA was extracted from every sample with Trizol reagent. Library amplification was performed in two PCR steps, and a second sample barcode and Illumina TruSeq adapters were introduced in the second step. The libraries were sequenced on an Illumina NovaSeq using 2 x 150 bp paired-end reads. Regarding the original processing steps: With migec v1.2.7, reads were demultiplexed and then collapsed into UMI-guided consensus sequences. Using mixcr v2.1.11, UMI consensuses were aligned to TRA and TRB V and J templates and then assembled into clonotypes. A clonotype was counted as expanded or contracted only if both edgeR and NoisET called the change significant, with noise models trained on biological replicates. For edgeR calls, the thresholds were a false discovery rate-adjusted p below 0.01 and a log2 fold-change of 1. As an exploratory analysis of dynamics, max-normalized trajectories of the 1000 most abundant clonotypes were examined by PCA with hierarchical clustering. Each responding clone was given a CD4 or CD8 phenotype based on the CD4+ and CD8+ repertoires, which had been sequenced separately. TCRdb's own reprocessing of the public reads used fastp at Q25 and MiXCR and kept productive beta chains. All rows with the same CDR3 protein become a single entry with the most common DNA and genes. The V and J calls were determined by TCRdb, not by the authors. The sample table records approximately 170,000 distinct CDR3 sequences; 10% to 15% of these occur just once. The ten largest account for approximately 3.5% of the sample.

V ends up 4 bases short and J 8 bases short, with an unmatched junction base count of 17. The CDR1 and CDR2 encoded by the germline V gene are SGDLS and YYNGEE. Including cysteine and phenylalanine, the CDR3 has 16 amino acids. The read is trimmed to its CDR3 DNA, 48 bases read in frame from base 1. This sequence was found in a man aged 18 to 30 who had mild COVID-19 (a few samples of this study predate the infection). The sample titles of this study are shuffled in the database, so cell type and time point are left out; the donor was told from shared clones. The chain links TRBV9 with TRBJ1-2, with 7 bases in between that match TRBD1. Sample: PBMCs or a T cell subset sorted from them (not recorded which). The CDR3 protein: CASSPRRGQTTRGYTF. The DNA sequence is given as TGTGCCAGCAGCCCCCGACGGGGACAGACGACTCGGGGCTACACCTTC.